This T cell receptor beta chain came from a study of blood T cell repertoires in COVID-19 (dated by TCRdb to 2018 to 2020). Background for the entire study: The collaborator samples originated in the United States, Italy and Spain and spanned the acute and convalescent phases of COVID-19. The repertoires were released in a freely available public database intended as a resource for research on the immune response to SARS-CoV-2. Nearly every sample came with metadata listing a de-identified subject ID, COVID-19 status, age in years and sex. Deeply sampled blood TCRbeta repertoires from subjects exposed to, actively infected with, or recovered from COVID-19 were included in the dataset. HLA class I and class II types, where available, came from metadata supplied by the sample provider rather than from assay-based typing. The material from the prospective study consisted of cDNA or gDNA derived from T cells, B-cell-depleted T cells, or PBMCs. Samples were obtained from the ongoing ImmuneRACE study (first 160 participants) and from 1,200 or so subjects provided by 6 global collaborators. Findings and caveats that apply to the study as a whole: Clinical and demographic metadata were provided uncurated, with the amount varying by source and participant.

Each collaborating institution followed its own protocols to collect whole blood in K2EDTA tubes. For TCRbeta analysis, collaborators shipped samples as frozen whole blood, isolated PBMCs, or DNA extracted from either of those sample types. TCRbeta CDR3 regions were amplified from genomic DNA using the immunoSEQ Assay, a bias-controlled multiplex PCR. The study's processing was this. Nucleated cell counts per sample were estimated from amplification of reference gene primers within the assay. To quantify the absolute abundance of each unique TCRbeta CDR3 rearrangement, sequence reads were collapsed and filtered. For each sample, productive Simpson clonality was calculated by taking the square root of Simpson's diversity index across productive rearrangements. TCRdb's version of the immuneACCESS table is confined to in-frame rearrangements and falls short of the full clone set. An unresolved V gene accounts for under half of the shortfall where checked; the remainder is of unknown origin. That table furnishes V, J and clone size, whereas the DNA furnished D and trimming. This sample gives 130,000 to 150,000 clones in total; about 86% of them show up just once. The biggest ten clones account for around 3% of the sample.

Reading the germline V gene (reference sequence) gives CDR1 MNHNY and CDR2 SVGAGI. The germline V end is reduced by 0 bases and the J end by 5 bases; junction bases left unmatched: 9. Including cysteine and phenylalanine, the CDR3 has 16 amino acids. CDR3 DNA only is kept here, 48 bases in frame from base 1. Concerning this clone itself: Its target antigen remains unknown. The record has no base qualities; no much larger clone is one base away.

The sequence joins TRBV6-6 to TRBJ1-1, with TRBD1 matching 7 junction bases. The specimen sequenced was peripheral blood. The clonotype comes from a woman aged 80 or over with acute or convalescent COVID-19. The nucleotide sequence reads TGTGCCAGCAGTTACTCGGCCGAAGGGGGCAGGACTGAAGCTTTCTTT. This is translated as CASSYSAEGGRTEAFF.